This TCR beta chain was recovered during a study of blood T cell repertoires in COVID-19. Study details: The study drew acute and convalescent COVID-19 samples from the United States, Italy and Spain.

CDR3 length: 17 residues. The V end lost 0 bases, the J end lost 2 bases, and 14 bases lay between the germline ends. Here immunoSEQ multiplex PCR was the method, and the copy in TCRdb shows in-frame clones only, minus some. The sample has roughly 250,000 clones; around four fifths are singletons. Exposed enrollees encountered a COVID-19 case at some point within 2 weeks before study entry. The V call is TRBV23-1, the J call TRBJ1-5; TRBD1 is a possible D gene (6 bases). TRBV23-1 is annotated as an ORF whose role is uncertain. The specimen sequenced was PBMCs or T cells enriched from blood (not recorded which). The clonotype was recovered from a woman aged 40-49 years who had been exposed to COVID-19. The CDR3 bases are TGCGCCAGCAGTCAATCTTTCCCGGGGGGCGGCAATCAGCCCCAGCATTTT. This gives the protein CASSQSFPGGGNQPQHF.